This TCR beta chain was sequenced in a study of T cells in Graves' hyperthyroidism and ophthalmopathy. This clonotype was picked up a small number of times. Its cognate antigen is unknown. Study findings and constraints: The model made its ophthalmopathy prediction, and onset followed a median approximately 6.5 months later. Most clonotypes expanded in thyroid above 0.001 were likewise present in blood.

Amplification targeted TCR beta CDR3 regions from RNA transcripts. Initially, a first-round RT-PCR of the TCR CDR3 employed the HTBI primer set. In TCRdb, the multiplex PCR reads were re-called with MiXCR into one record per CDR3 protein. Of 500,000 to 650,000 distinct CDR3 sequences in the sample, about 20% were seen once. The receptor comes from a man aged 40-49 years with Graves' ophthalmopathy. Sample: blood.

CDR3 loop: CASSPEGVQPQHF. In nucleotides, the CDR3 is TGTGCCAGCAGTCCAGAGGGGGTTCAGCCCCAGCATTTT. The J gene is TRBJ1-5, the V gene TRBV27, with D perhaps matching TRBD1 (6 bases). V was trimmed by 5 bases and J by 6 bases, leaving 11 bases between them. The germline CDR1 and CDR2 sequences are MNHEY and SMNVEV (reference sequence). This CDR3 contains 13 residues.